The clone carrying this TCR beta chain was picked up many times. What it recognizes is unknown. After removal of 6 bases from V and 0 bases from J, the junction contained 8 bases not matched to a gene. The CDR3 has 16 residues. Germline CDR1 is MNHEY and CDR2 is SVGEGT. These data originate in a study of T cells in Graves' hyperthyroidism and ophthalmopathy. Patients aged 18 to 65 had newly diagnosed hyperthyroidism lasting under 2 months. Every diagnosis used clinical symptoms, serum thyroxine and TRAb, thyroid ultrasound and orbital computed tomography. RNA transcripts yielded amplified TCR beta CDR3 regions. A set of HTBI primers served as the primers for a first-round RT-PCR of the TCR CDR3. TCRdb re-derived calls from the multiplex PCR reads in MiXCR, one entry per CDR3 protein. The table records under 350,000 distinct CDR3 sequences, around 20% of them present only once. General study points: Most thyroid clonotypes expanded above 0.001 were also detected in blood.

Sequenced sample: blood. The TCR was taken from a woman aged 45-59 years with Graves' hyperthyroidism. The chain has TRBV6-2 or TRBV6-3 and TRBJ2-1, with 7 bases matching TRBD1. CDR3 in DNA: TGTGCCAGCAGACGATCGACAGGGAGCTCCTACAATGAGCAGTTCTTC. Amino acid sequence: CASRRSTGSSYNEQFF.